The clone carrying this T cell receptor (beta chain) was observed a handful of times. Its antigen is unidentified. The data are from a study of T cell repertoires in cytomegalovirus infection. About the study: Well-studied HLA-B-restricted epitopes and recently identified HLA-C-restricted epitopes of CMV were both used in the study.

Regarding the study as a whole: Clonotype analysis showed dominance of the ex vivo response by HLA-C-restricted CMV-specific TCR beta clonotypes. Totalled public TCR beta family frequency picked out people who carried CMV plus the relevant HLA.

This CDR3 comprises 13 residues. CDR1 is SEHNR and CDR2 is FQNEAQ in the germline V gene (reference sequence). V shed 3 bases and J shed 8 bases, with 10 bases lying between them. TCRdb used MiXCR to reprocess the reads, holding one entry per CDR3 protein. The sample has about 150,000 distinct CDR3 sequences; more than 25% are singletons. The sequence was obtained from a human donor in good health (CMV status not recorded). Some clones in this sample may be carry-over from other donors' samples. The sample was CD8+ T cells from cultured PBMCs, taken from culture after CMV antigen stimulation. The V and J genes are TRBV7-9 and TRBJ1-4; no clear D. The CDR3 DNA sequence: TGTGCCAGCAGCTTGGGAGTCAGCGAAAAACTGTTTTTT. Its translation: CASSLGVSEKLFF.